Sequencing of this TCR beta chain was carried out in a study of cytomegalovirus exposure and HLA in healthy donors. This clone was counted once. PCR employed 60 Vbeta and 13 Jbeta primers. TCRdb keeps only in-frame clones here, not all; method: immunoSEQ multiplex PCR. Here the sample spans roughly 80,000 clones, about four fifths being singletons. The clonotype was recovered from a woman between 25 and 40 years old in good health and CMV-seronegative. The sample comprised PBMCs.

CDR3 sequence (DNA): TGTGCCAGCAGCCAAGATCACAGAATGAACACTGAAGCTTTCTTT. Translating it yields CASSQDHRMNTEAFF. J is TRBJ1-1 and V is TRBV14; D gene unclear. The CDR3 has 15 residues. Trimming stripped 0 bases from V and 0 bases from J, with 8 bases between. From germline, CDR1 is SGHDN and CDR2 FVKESK.